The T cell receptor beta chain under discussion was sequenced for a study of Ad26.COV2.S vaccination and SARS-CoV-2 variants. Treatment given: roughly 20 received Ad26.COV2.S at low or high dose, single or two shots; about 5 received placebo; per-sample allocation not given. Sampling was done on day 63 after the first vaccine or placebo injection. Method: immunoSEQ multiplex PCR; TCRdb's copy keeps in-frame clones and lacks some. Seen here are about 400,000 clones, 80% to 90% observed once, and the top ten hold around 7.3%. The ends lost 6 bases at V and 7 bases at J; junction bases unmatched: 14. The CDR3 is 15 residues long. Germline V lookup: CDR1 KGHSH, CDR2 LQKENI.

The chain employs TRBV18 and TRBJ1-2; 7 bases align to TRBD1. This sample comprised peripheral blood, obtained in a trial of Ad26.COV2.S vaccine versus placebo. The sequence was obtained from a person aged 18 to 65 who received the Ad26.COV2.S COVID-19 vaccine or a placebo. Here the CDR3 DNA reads TGTGCCAGCTCGTCGAGGGACAGTCCTTCGGGTGGCTACACCTTC. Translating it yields CASSSRDSPSGGYTF.